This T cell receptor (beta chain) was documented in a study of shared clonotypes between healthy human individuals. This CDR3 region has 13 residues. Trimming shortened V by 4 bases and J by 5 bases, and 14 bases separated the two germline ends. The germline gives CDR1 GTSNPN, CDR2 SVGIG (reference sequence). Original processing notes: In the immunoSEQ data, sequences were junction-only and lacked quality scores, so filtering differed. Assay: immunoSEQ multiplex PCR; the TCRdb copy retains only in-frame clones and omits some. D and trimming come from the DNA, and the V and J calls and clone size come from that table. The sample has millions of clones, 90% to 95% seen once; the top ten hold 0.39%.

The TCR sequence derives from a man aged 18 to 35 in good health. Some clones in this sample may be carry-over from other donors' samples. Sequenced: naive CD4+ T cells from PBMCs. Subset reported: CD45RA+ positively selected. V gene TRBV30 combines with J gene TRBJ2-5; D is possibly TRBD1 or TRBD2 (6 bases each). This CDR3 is CAWNRGGPETQYF. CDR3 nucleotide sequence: TGTGCCTGGAACCGAGGGGGGCCGGAGACCCAGTACTTC.